What follows describes a single T cell receptor (beta chain). RNA transcripts served as template for amplifying TCR beta CDR3 sequences. First-round RT-PCR employed HTBI primers, with a second-round multiplex PCR after it. MiXCR was run by TCRdb on the multiplex PCR reads, yielding one entry per CDR3 protein. The repertoire holds around 1.1 million distinct CDR3 sequences, with 35% to 40% as singletons. This entry is derived from a study of Graves' ophthalmopathy and Graves' hyperthyroidism. Whole-study context: Hyperthyroidism was classified as stable if no ophthalmopathy occurred within 18 months of follow-up.

The hyperthyroidism patients had a new diagnosis of under 2 months' duration and were aged 18 to 65. Exclusion criteria comprised other autoimmune diseases, uncontrolled infections, pregnancy or lactation in patients. Trimming at V came to 4 bases and at J to 2 bases, leaving 8 bases not matched to a gene. The CDR3 runs 15 residues. Germline V CDR1 and CDR2: SGHTA, FQGNSA. The TCR was taken from an adult man with Graves' hyperthyroidism. The sequenced sample consisted of peripheral blood or thyroid tissue (not recorded which). This rearrangement joins TRBV7-2 to TRBJ2-7; the match to TRBD2 covers 7 bases. The CDR3 reads CASSSILSGTYEQYF. The CDR3 DNA sequence: TGTGCCAGCAGCTCCATCCTAAGCGGGACCTACGAGCAGTACTTC.